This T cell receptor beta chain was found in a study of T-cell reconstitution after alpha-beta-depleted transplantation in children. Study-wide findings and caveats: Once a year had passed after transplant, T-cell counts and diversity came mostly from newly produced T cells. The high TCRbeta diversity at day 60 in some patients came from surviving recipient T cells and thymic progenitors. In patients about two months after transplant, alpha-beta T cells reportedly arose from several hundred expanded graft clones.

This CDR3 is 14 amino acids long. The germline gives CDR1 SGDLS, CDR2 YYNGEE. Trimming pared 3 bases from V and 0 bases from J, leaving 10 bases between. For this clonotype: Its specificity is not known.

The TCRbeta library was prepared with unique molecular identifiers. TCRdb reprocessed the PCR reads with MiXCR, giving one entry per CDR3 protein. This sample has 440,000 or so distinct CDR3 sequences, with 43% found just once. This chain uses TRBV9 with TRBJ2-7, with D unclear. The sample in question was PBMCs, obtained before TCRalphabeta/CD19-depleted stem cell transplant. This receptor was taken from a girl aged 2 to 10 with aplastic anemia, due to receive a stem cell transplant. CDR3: CASSGATNSYEQYF. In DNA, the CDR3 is TGTGCCAGCAGCGGGGCGACAAACTCCTACGAGCAGTACTTC.